One and the same sample provided the 32 T cell receptor beta chains below, sequenced in a study of metastatic and nonmetastatic thyroid tumors. MiXCR reprocessed the PCR reads for TCRdb. The sample holds around 18,000 clones; around 30% are singletons and the top ten take about 13%. All patients reached thyroid surgery having received no treatment beforehand. Sequenced: tumor tissue. The receptors here all came from a female donor with papillary thyroid cancer or a benign thyroid nodule (not recorded which). Some clones in this sample may be carry-over from other donors' samples.

The genes are TRBV11-2 and TRBJ2-3; the match to TRBD2 covers 10 bases. V shed 3 bases, J shed 2 bases, and the junction held 5 bases outside the gene matches. Germline CDR1 reads SGHAT; CDR2 reads FQNNGV. The CDR3 loop spans 16 amino acids. CDR3 sequence: CASSFDGTSDTDTQYF. DNA for the CDR3: TGTGCCAGCAGCTTTGACGGGACTAGCGACACAGATACGCAGTATTTT.

This rearrangement joins TRBV30 to TRBJ2-1; D ambiguous. Trimming cost V 1 base and J 6 bases, with 7 bases left between them. The V gene's germline CDR1 is GTSNPN and CDR2 SVGIG (reference sequence). The CDR3 length is 12 residues. Written as DNA, the CDR3 is TGTGCCTGGAGTGCGGTCTCCAATGAGCAGTTCTTC. This encodes CAWSAVSNEQFF.

This clone appeared a few times. The junction does not match germline at one end; this may be a read error. Other DNA sequences in the sample encode the same CDR3. The rearrangement uses TRBV7-2 and TRBJ2-1; 10 bases agree with TRBD2. The CDR3 has 14 amino acids. CDR1 is SGHTA, CDR2 FQGNSA, per germline. The CDR3 bases are TGTGCCAGCAGCCTAGCGGGAGTCTACAATGAGCAGTTCTTC. Protein: CASSLAGVYNEQFF. The full variable domain, with the rest looked up from reference TRBV7-2 and TRBJ2-1, is GAGVSQSPSNKVTEKGKDVELRCDPISGHTALYWYRQSLGQGLEFLIYFQGNSAPDKSGLPSDRFSAERTGGSVSTLTIQRTQQEDSAVYLCASSLAGVYNEQFFGPGTRLTVL.

This chain uses TRBV12-3 or TRBV12-4 with TRBJ1-2; D may be TRBD1 (5 bases). V was cut by 6 bases and J by 8 bases, with 16 bases left in between. The CDR3 length is 13 residues. CDR3 region: CASRSGLAEGYTF. DNA for the CDR3: TGTGCCAGCAGATCGGGGCTCGCAGAGGGCTACACCTTC.

The chain recombines TRBV20-1 with TRBJ2-7; unclear D gene. Between the trimmed V and J ends, which lost 0 bases and 2 bases, there was a span of 11 bases. Germline V gene data show CDR1 as DFQATT and CDR2 as SNEGSKA (reference sequence). CDR3 length: 14 residues. The CDR3 nucleotides read TGCAGTGCTAGAGATTTTGCATCTACCTACGAGCAGTACTTC. Translation gives CSARDFASTYEQYF.

The chain joins TRBV12-3 or TRBV12-4 to TRBJ1-5; D possibly corresponds to TRBD1 (6 bases). This CDR3 region has 14 residues. With 0 bases removed from V and 6 bases from J, the gap between germline ends came to 9 bases. CDR3 region: CASSLAGGAQPQHF. Here the CDR3 DNA reads TGTGCCAGCAGTTTAGCAGGGGGGGCTCAGCCCCAGCATTTT.

The chain couples TRBV3-1 to TRBJ1-6; D is unclear. The CDR3 is 15 amino acids. Germline V CDR1 and CDR2: LGHDT, YNNKEL (reference sequence). V lost 4 bases and J lost 11, with 18 bases in between. This CDR3 reads CASSPQLDLRTPLHF. The CDR3 nucleotides read TGTGCCAGCAGCCCGCAGCTGGACCTGAGGACACCCCTCCACTTT.

This clone was detected once. The chain recombines TRBV30 with TRBJ2-1, with 14 nucleotides matching TRBD2. V dropped 5 bases and J dropped 14; count of bases not matched to a gene: 5. Germline V lookup: CDR1 GTSNPN, CDR2 SVGIG (reference sequence). There are 12 residues in the CDR3. CDR3 DNA: TGTGCCTGGCGGACTAGCGGGAGGAGGGAGTTCTTC. Translation gives CAWRTSGRREFF.

This clone was seen a few times. This chain joins TRBV19 and TRBJ1-1; perhaps TRBD1 as D (5 bases). CDR1 and CDR2 (germline): LNHDA, SQIVND (reference sequence). Trimming took off 7 bases at V and 1 base at J, with 10 bases between the two ends. The CDR3 contains 13 residues. The CDR3 DNA reads as TGTGCCAGTATAGGGGACGGGAACACTGAAGCTTTCTTT. It is translated as CASIGDGNTEAFF.

The rearrangement joins TRBV6-1 to TRBJ2-2; maybe TRBD1 (6 bases). Trimming pared 6 bases from V and 2 bases from J, leaving 13 bases between. The CDR3 runs to 15 residues. CDR1 and CDR2 from the germline V gene are MNHNS and SASEGT. CDR3 nucleotides: TGTGCCAGCAGGCAAGCAGGGGAAAACACCGGGGAGCTGTTTTTT. Protein sequence: CASRQAGENTGELFF.

The chain has TRBV20-1 and TRBJ1-5; D gene uncertain. CDR1 DFQATT and CDR2 SNEGSKA come from the germline V gene (reference sequence). The CDR3 is 14 residues long. With 4 bases removed from V and 0 bases from J, the gap between germline ends came to 10 bases. The CDR3 loop reads CSAKGRYSNQPQHF. CDR3 in DNA: TGCAGTGCTAAGGGTCGATATAGCAATCAGCCCCAGCATTTT.

This clone was recorded a few times. The chain links TRBV6-1 to TRBJ2-3, with D perhaps TRBD1 (5 bases). Between the trimmed V and J ends, which lost 10 bases and 3 bases, there was a span of 14 bases. Germline V lookup: CDR1 MNHNS, CDR2 SASEGT. The CDR3 has 13 residues. CDR3 sequence reads: CATRQLGTDTQYF. The CDR3 DNA reads TGTGCCACCAGACAGTTGGGGACAGATACGCAGTATTTT.

This clone is medium-sized (0.01 to 0.1%). This chain uses TRBV30 with TRBJ2-6; D not resolved. Germline V gene data show CDR1 as GTSNPN and CDR2 as SVGIG (reference sequence). The CDR3 is 12 residues long. Trimming removed 4 bases at V and 2 bases at J, with 3 bases between. The CDR3 sequence is CAWTTGANVLTF. The CDR3 nucleotides are TGTGCCTGGACGACTGGGGCCAACGTCCTGACTTTC.

In its sample, this clone was seen a few times. V and J are TRBV12-3 or TRBV12-4 and TRBJ2-1, with 12 nucleotides matching TRBD2. This CDR3 contains 16 residues. The V and J ends lost 3 bases and 7 bases, in that order; junction bases with no gene match: 7. The chain's CDR3 is CASSLETSGSQNEQFF. DNA for the CDR3: TGTGCCAGCAGTTTGGAGACTAGCGGGAGTCAAAATGAGCAGTTCTTC.

As concerns this clone: This clone may be a read error of a much larger clone one base away. Without the conserved terminal phenylalanine or tryptophan, this CDR3 likely stems from a read error. V and J are TRBV20-1 and TRBJ1-4; 12 nucleotides agree with TRBD1. Per germline, CDR1 DFQATT and CDR2 SNEGSKA (reference sequence). The CDR3 is made up of 15 amino acids. In DNA, the CDR3 is TGCAGCGCTAGCCCCGGGACAGGGGGCGGTGAAAAACTGTTTCTT. It specifies CSASPGTGGGEKLFL.

There are a few counts of this clone. This chain uses TRBV4-3 with TRBJ1-2; TRBD1 might be the D (6 bases). V lost 0 bases to trimming and J lost 3 bases, with 11 bases between them. Germline CDR1 reads LGHNA; CDR2 reads YSLEER. The CDR3 extends over 15 amino acids. The CDR3: CASSQDEAGDYGYTF. In DNA, the CDR3 is TGCGCCAGCAGCCAAGATGAAGCAGGGGACTATGGCTACACCTTC.

The chain uses TRBV7-3 and TRBJ2-2; D not resolved. The CDR3 runs to 14 residues. Trimming removed 0 bases from V and 4 bases from J, with 6 bases in between. Per the germline V gene, CDR1 is SGHTA and CDR2 is FQGTGA. The CDR3 coding sequence is TGTGCCAGCAGCTTAACTCGGGCCACCGGGGAGCTGTTTTTT. This encodes CASSLTRATGELFF. The full variable domain, rest sourced from reference TRBV7-3 and TRBJ2-2, is GAGVSQTPSNKVTEKGKYVELRCDPISGHTALYWYRQSLGQGPEFLIYFQGTGAADDSGLPNDRFFAVRPEGSVSTLKIQRTERGDSAVYLCASSLTRATGELFFGEGSRLTVL.

This sequence joins TRBV5-1 and TRBJ1-2, with D possibly matching TRBD1 (5 bases). V lost 2 bases to trimming and J lost 2 bases, with 19 bases between them. CDR3 length equals 17 residues. Germline V lookup: CDR1 SGHRS, CDR2 YFSETQ. The CDR3 sequence: CASSFYGWGSTNYGYTF. The CDR3 nucleotides are TGCGCCAGCAGCTTTTACGGCTGGGGGTCTACCAACTATGGCTACACCTTC. Based on the CDR3 plus reference TRBV5-1 and TRBJ1-2, the full variable domain is KAGVTQTPRYLIKTRGQQVTLSCSPISGHRSVSWYQQTPGQGLQFLFEYFSETQRNKGNFPGRFSGRQFSNSRSEMNVSTLELGDSALYLCASSFYGWGSTNYGYTFGSGTRLTVV.

This clone has at least ten counts. The chain couples TRBV5-6 to TRBJ2-1; D gene unclear. Germline CDR1 and CDR2: SGHDT and YYEEEE. V was clipped by 4 bases and J by 4 bases, with 12 bases between them. The CDR3 has 14 residues. This chain's CDR3 is CASSPGFGYNEQFF. CDR3 coding DNA: TGTGCCAGCAGCCCGGGCTTTGGGTACAATGAGCAGTTCTTC.

The chain employs TRBV20-1 and TRBJ2-7, with 10 positions matching TRBD1. The trim removed 4 bases at V and 4 bases at J, leaving 7 bases unmatched. The CDR3 is 14 residues long. CDR1 is DFQATT and CDR2 is SNEGSKA in the germline V gene (reference sequence). The CDR3, as DNA: TGCAGTGCTACGACAGGGGGCATCAGGTACGAGCAGTACTTC. This sequence encodes CSATTGGIRYEQYF.

This clone has a handful of counts. The gene calls are TRBV6-1 and TRBJ1-6; D is unresolved. The V and J ends lost 3 bases and 10 bases respectively, with 10 bases between them. CDR3 length: 13 amino acids. Germline CDR1 and CDR2: MNHNS and SASEGT. The CDR3 loop reads CASSDTPDSPLHF. The CDR3 DNA is TGTGCCAGCAGTGATACCCCAGACTCACCCCTCCACTTT.

The V call is TRBV28, the J call TRBJ2-1, with 9 bases identical to TRBD1. In germline, CDR1 is MDHEN, CDR2 SYDVKM. V was pared by 2 bases and J by 5 bases, with 7 bases of the junction left unmatched. The length of the CDR3 is 16 residues. The CDR3 reads CASSLVGTGFNNEQFF. The CDR3 DNA reads TGTGCCAGCAGTTTAGTGGGGACAGGGTTTAACAATGAGCAGTTCTTC. The complete variable domain, with remaining parts taken from reference TRBV28 and TRBJ2-1, reads DVKVTQSSRYLVKRTGEKVFLECVQDMDHENMFWYRQDPGLGLRLIYFSYDVKMKEKGDIPEGYSVSREKKERFSLILESASTNQTSMYLCASSLVGTGFNNEQFFGPGTRLTVL.

The chain carries TRBV5-1 and TRBJ1-1; unclear D gene. Germline values: CDR1 SGHRS, CDR2 YFSETQ. The CDR3 is made up of 14 amino acids. V lost 4 bases and J 1 base, leaving 11 bases between the germline ends. CDR3 nucleotide sequence: TGCGCCAGCAGCGATGGACCGGGGAACACTGAAGCTTTCTTT. Protein: CASSDGPGNTEAFF.

This clone was counted only a few times. The V call is TRBV19, the J call TRBJ2-3; D not certain. The V end lost 5 bases, the J end lost 2 bases, and 11 bases lay between the germline ends. Germline CDR1 reads LNHDA; CDR2 reads SQIVND (reference sequence). CDR3 length: 14 amino acids. The CDR3 DNA reads as TGTGCCAGTAGTCAACTAACGCTCACAGATACGCAGTATTTT. Its protein product is CASSQLTLTDTQYF.

This clone is deemed medium-sized (0.01 to 0.1%). The rearrangement uses TRBV19 and TRBJ2-7; D may match TRBD1 or TRBD2 (5 bases each). V lost 4 bases to trimming and J lost 4 bases, with 14 bases between them. Germline-derived CDR1 and CDR2 are LNHDA and SQIVND (reference sequence). This CDR3 has 14 residues. CDR3 region: CASSTLGEGYEQYF. CDR3 bases: TGTGCCAGTAGTACCCTGGGAGAGGGGTACGAGCAGTACTTC.

The chain carries TRBV5-5 and TRBJ2-2; D remains ambiguous. Trimming left V 5 bases short and J 3 bases short, with 8 bases between. The CDR3 is 13 amino acids. The germline CDR1 and CDR2 sequences are SGHKS and YYEKEE (reference sequence). CDR3 in DNA: TGTGCCAGCAGTCACCAAGACACCGGGGAGCTGTTTTTT. Amino acids: CASSHQDTGELFF. The full variable domain, with the rest looked up from reference TRBV5-5 and TRBJ2-2, is DAGVTQSPTHLIKTRGQQVTLRCSPISGHKSVSWYQQVLGQGPQFIFQYYEKEERGRGNFPDRFSARQFPNYSSELNVNALLLGDSALYLCASSHQDTGELFFGEGSRLTVL.

The table lists this clone with many counts. The rearrangement uses TRBV11-2 and TRBJ2-5, with D unclear. CDR1 is SGHAT, CDR2 FQNNGV, per germline. The V and J ends lost 7 bases and 1 base respectively, with 13 bases between them. The length of the CDR3 is 14 residues. This CDR3 is CASTRSTTQETQYF. CDR3 nucleotides: TGTGCCAGCACCCGGAGCACCACCCAAGAGACCCAGTACTTC.

CDR3 DNA: TGTGCCAGCAGCTTTCGGCAGGAAAAACTTATGGGTGGTCAGCCCCAGCATTTT. Protein sequence: CASSFRQEKLMGGQPQHF. V and J are TRBV11-2 and TRBJ1-5, with D unclear. The V and J ends lost 3 bases and 6 bases respectively, with 24 bases between them. This CDR3 is 18 amino acids long. Germline CDR1 and CDR2: SGHAT and FQNNGV.

With regard to this clone: Germline and junction disagree at one end, which may indicate a read error. V is TRBV27 and J is TRBJ2-7, with D possibly matching TRBD2 (6 bases). The germline V gene encodes CDR1 MNHEY and CDR2 SMNVEV (reference sequence). This CDR3 is built from 16 residues. This CDR3 is CAGSSQMEGNPYEQYF. The CDR3 DNA reads TGTGCCGGCAGTTCTCAGATGGAGGGAAACCCCTACGAGCAGTACTTC.

This clone has only a few counts. The J gene is TRBJ1-6, the V gene TRBV12-3 or TRBV12-4; D is unclear. The CDR3 runs 11 residues. Trimming took 7 bases from V and 10 from J, leaving 8 bases between them. CDR3: CASTHSSPLHF. The CDR3 DNA sequence: TGTGCCAGCACCCATAGCTCACCCCTCCACTTT.

This clone is classed as medium-sized. The chain is built from TRBV6-6 and TRBJ1-1; maybe TRBD1 (5 bases). V lost 3 bases to trimming and J lost 0 bases, with 14 bases between them. This CDR3 has 16 amino acids. Per germline, CDR1 MNHNY and CDR2 SVGAGI (reference sequence). The CDR3 is CASSYSLGGLNTEAFF. The CDR3 nucleotides are TGTGCCAGCAGTTATTCCCTGGGGGGATTGAACACTGAAGCTTTCTTT.

The V gene is TRBV11-2, the J gene TRBJ2-2, with TRBD2 as a possible D gene (5 bases). The V gene lost 2 bases and the J gene lost 4 bases, with 14 bases spanning the gap. This CDR3 spans 16 amino acids. The V gene's germline CDR1 is SGHAT and CDR2 FQNNGV. The CDR3 bases are TGTGCCAGCAGCTTATTTGGTAGGGCGGGCACCGGGGAGCTGTTTTTT. Its translation is CASSLFGRAGTGELFF. The entire variable domain, with the rest obtained from reference TRBV11-2 and TRBJ2-2, is as follows: EAGVAQSPRYKIIEKRQSVAFWCNPISGHATLYWYQQILGQGPKLLIQFQNNGVVDDSQLPKDRFSAERLKGVDSTLKIQPAKLEDSAVYLCASSLFGRAGTGELFFGEGSRLTVL.